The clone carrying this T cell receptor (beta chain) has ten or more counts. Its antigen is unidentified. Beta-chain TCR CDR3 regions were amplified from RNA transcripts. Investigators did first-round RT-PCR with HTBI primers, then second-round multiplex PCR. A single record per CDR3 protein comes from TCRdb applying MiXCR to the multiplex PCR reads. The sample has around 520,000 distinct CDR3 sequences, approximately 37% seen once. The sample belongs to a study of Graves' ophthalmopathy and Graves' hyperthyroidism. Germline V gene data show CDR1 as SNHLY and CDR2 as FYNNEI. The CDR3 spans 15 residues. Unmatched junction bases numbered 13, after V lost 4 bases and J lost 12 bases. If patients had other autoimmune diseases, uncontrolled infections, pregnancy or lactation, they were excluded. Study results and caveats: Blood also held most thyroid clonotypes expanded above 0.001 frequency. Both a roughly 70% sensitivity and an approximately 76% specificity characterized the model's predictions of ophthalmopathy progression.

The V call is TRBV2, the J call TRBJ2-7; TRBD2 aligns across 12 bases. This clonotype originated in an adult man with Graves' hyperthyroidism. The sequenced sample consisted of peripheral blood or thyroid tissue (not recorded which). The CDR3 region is CASSADLTSGRVPYF. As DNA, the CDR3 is TGTGCCAGCAGTGCCGACTTGACTAGCGGGAGAGTTCCGTACTTC.